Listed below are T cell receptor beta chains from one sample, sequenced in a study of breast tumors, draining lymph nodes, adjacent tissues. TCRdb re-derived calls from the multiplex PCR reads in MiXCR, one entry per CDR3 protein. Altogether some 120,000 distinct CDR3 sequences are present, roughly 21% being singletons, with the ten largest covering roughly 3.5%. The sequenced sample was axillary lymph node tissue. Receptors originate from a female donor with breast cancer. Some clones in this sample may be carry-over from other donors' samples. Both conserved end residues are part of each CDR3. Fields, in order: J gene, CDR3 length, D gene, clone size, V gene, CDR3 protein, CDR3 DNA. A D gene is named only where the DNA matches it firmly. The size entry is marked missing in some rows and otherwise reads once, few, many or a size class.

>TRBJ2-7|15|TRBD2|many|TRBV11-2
CASGLSGGSSYEQYF
TGTGCCAGCGGATTGTCGGGGGGGAGCTCCTACGAGCAGTACTTC
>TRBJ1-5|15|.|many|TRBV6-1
CASTDGQTQNQPQHF
TGTGCCAGCACCGACGGACAGACTCAGAATCAGCCCCAGCATTTT
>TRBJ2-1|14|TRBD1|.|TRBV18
CASSPDRGPGEQFF
TGTGCCAGCTCACCGGACAGGGGGCCGGGTGAGCAGTTCTTC
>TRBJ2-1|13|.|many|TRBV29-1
CSVLLAGYNEQFF
TGCAGCGTTCTCTTGGCGGGATACAATGAGCAGTTCTTC
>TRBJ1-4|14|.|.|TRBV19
CASSTRADYEKLFF
TGTGCCAGTAGTACCCGGGCCGACTATGAAAAACTGTTTTTT
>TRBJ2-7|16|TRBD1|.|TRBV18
CASSPPSRTGPYEQYF
TGTGCCAGCTCACCCCCCAGTCGGACAGGCCCTTACGAGCAGTACTTC
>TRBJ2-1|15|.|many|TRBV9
CASSVAPRAKDEQFF
TGTGCCAGCAGCGTAGCTCCAAGGGCAAAGGATGAGCAGTTCTTC
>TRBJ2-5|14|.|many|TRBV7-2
CASSPTGIQETQYF
TGTGCCAGCAGCCCGACGGGGATACAAGAGACCCAGTACTTC
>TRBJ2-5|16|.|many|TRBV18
CASSPAFQGRRETQYF
TGTGCCAGCTCACCAGCATTCCAGGGTAGGCGCGAGACCCAGTACTTC
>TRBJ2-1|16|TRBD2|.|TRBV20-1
CSASLGLAGGLDEQFF
TGCAGTGCTAGCCTCGGACTAGCGGGAGGGCTGGATGAGCAGTTCTTC
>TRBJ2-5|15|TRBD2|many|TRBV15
CATSKSGGPQETQYF
TGTGCCACCAGTAAGAGCGGGGGGCCTCAAGAGACCCAGTACTTC
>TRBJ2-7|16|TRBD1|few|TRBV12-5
CASGQGNGTGACEQYF
TGTGCTAGTGGCCAAGGAAATGGGACAGGGGCCTGCGAGCAGTACTTC
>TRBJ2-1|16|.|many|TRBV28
CASSGQTPSSYNEQFF
TGTGCCAGCAGCGGACAGACTCCCTCTTCCTACAATGAGCAGTTCTTC
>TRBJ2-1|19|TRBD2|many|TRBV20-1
CSASSTHHVAGARYNEQFF
TGCAGTGCTAGTAGCACCCACCACGTAGCGGGAGCTAGGTACAATGAGCAGTTCTTC
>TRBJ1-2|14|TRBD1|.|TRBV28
CASKLPGQGNGYTF
TGTGCCAGCAAACTCCCGGGACAGGGTAATGGCTACACCTTC
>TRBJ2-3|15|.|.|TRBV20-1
CSAPPASEGGDTQYF
TGCAGTGCTCCCCCGGCGTCGGAGGGGGGAGATACGCAGTATTTT
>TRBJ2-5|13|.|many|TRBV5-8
CASSLLRGETQYF
TGTGCCAGCAGCTTGCTCCGGGGGGAGACCCAGTACTTC
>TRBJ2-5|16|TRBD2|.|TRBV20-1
CSARELAGGPRKTQYF
TGCAGTGCTAGAGAACTAGCGGGGGGGCCTCGGAAGACCCAGTACTTC
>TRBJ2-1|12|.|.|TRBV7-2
CASSWTFKVQFF
TGCGCCAGCAGCTGGACTTTCAAGGTGCAGTTCTTC
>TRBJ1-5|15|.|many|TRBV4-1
CASSQDGGTGQPQHF
TGCGCCAGCAGCCAAGATGGGGGGACCGGCCAGCCCCAGCATTTT
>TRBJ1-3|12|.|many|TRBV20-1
CSALGQGNTIYF
TGCAGTGCCCTAGGCCAGGGAAACACCATATATTTT
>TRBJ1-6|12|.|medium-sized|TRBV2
CASRQINSPLHF
TGTGCCAGCAGACAGATTAATTCACCCCTCCACTTT
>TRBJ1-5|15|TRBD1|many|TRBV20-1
CSASPIQGASQPQHF
TGCAGTGCTAGCCCAATACAGGGGGCGAGTCAGCCCCAGCATTTT
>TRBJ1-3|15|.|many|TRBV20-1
CSAPPRADSGNTIYF
TGCAGTGCCCCCCCCCGGGCAGACTCTGGAAACACCATATATTTT